These 5 T cell receptor beta chains share one sample of origin, sequenced in a study of Tregs in tolerant kidney transplant recipients. Profiled with immunoSEQ multiplex PCR; TCRdb holds only in-frame clones, not every one. The table lists around 230,000 clones, approximately 84% of them singletons. Sequencing input: CD4+ T cells from blood. The receptors were gathered from a human donor in good health.

The V and J genes are TRBV5-4 and TRBJ1-4; tentatively, D is TRBD1 (6 bases). Looked up from germline, CDR1 is SGHNT and CDR2 is YYREEE (reference sequence). Trimming removed 5 bases from V and 8 bases from J, with 19 bases in between. The CDR3 spans 15 residues. This CDR3 is CASSSAGALGEKLFF. The DNA of the CDR3 is TGTGCCAGCAGTTCCGCAGGGGCCCTGGGGGAAAAACTGTTTTTT.

The V and J genes are TRBV4-1 and TRBJ2-2, with a tentative D call TRBD1 (7 bases). Germline-derived CDR1 and CDR2 are MGHRA and YSYEKL. V lost 4 bases to trimming and J lost 1 base, with 16 bases between them. This CDR3 is built from 17 residues. The CDR3 DNA is TGCGCCAGCAGCCGGGGACAGCTGGGAGGGAACACCGGGGAGCTGTTTTTT. It translates to CASSRGQLGGNTGELFF.

This sequence joins TRBV6-1 and TRBJ2-1, with 8 bases fitting TRBD2. There are 15 residues in the CDR3. Looked up from germline, CDR1 is MNHNS and CDR2 is SASEGT. The V segment lost 6 bases and the J segment 6 bases; nucleotides outside the gene matches: 10. CDR3 residues: CASSPGRAWVNEQFF. The CDR3 DNA is TGTGCCAGCAGCCCCGGGAGGGCCTGGGTCAATGAGCAGTTCTTC.

This clone was recorded a few times. This sequence joins TRBV6-1 and TRBJ1-1, with D tentatively TRBD1 (5 bases). CDR1 and CDR2 from the germline V gene are MNHNS and SASEGT. This CDR3 is 15 amino acids long. V was trimmed by 8 bases and J by 5 bases, leaving 21 bases between them. CDR3 amino acids: CASLPWGGSGTEAFF. CDR3 coding DNA: TGTGCCAGCCTTCCTTGGGGGGGATCGGGGACTGAAGCTTTCTTT.

This chain connects TRBV15 to TRBJ1-1; D is uncertain. V was pared by 2 bases and J by 3 bases, with 10 bases between. Germline values: CDR1 LNHNV, CDR2 YYDKDF (reference sequence). The CDR3 consists of 14 residues. The CDR3 sequence: CATSRHDRDTEAFF. CDR3 nucleotide sequence: TGTGCCACCAGCAGACACGACCGTGACACTGAAGCTTTCTTT.